The 5 T cell receptor beta chains listed next were all sequenced from one sample in a study of blood T cell repertoires in COVID-19. Profiling relied on immunoSEQ multiplex PCR, and the TCRdb table lists in-frame clones only, not all of them. The table lists around 280,000 clones, around nine tenths of them singletons. Sequencing was carried out using PBMCs or T cells enriched from blood (not recorded which). The receptors stem from a woman aged 40 to 50 who had recovered from COVID-19.

V is TRBV25-1 and J is TRBJ1-1; maybe TRBD1 (5 bases). This CDR3 comprises 13 residues. From germline, CDR1 is MGHDK and CDR2 SYGVNS. With 9 bases removed from V and 5 bases from J, the gap between germline ends came to 16 bases. CDR3 amino acids: CARPKWGGTEAFF. DNA of the CDR3: TGTGCCAGGCCAAAATGGGGGGGGACTGAAGCTTTCTTT.

J is TRBJ1-2 and V is TRBV27; the match to TRBD1 covers 9 bases. V trimming: 6 bases; J trimming: 6 bases; junction bases outside the gene matches: 8. Germline V lookup: CDR1 MNHEY, CDR2 SMNVEV (reference sequence). The CDR3 contains 14 residues. The CDR3 DNA sequence: TGTGCCAGCAGGACGGACAGGGGAAGGCATGGCTACACCTTC. It codes for CASRTDRGRHGYTF.

The genes are TRBV5-1 and TRBJ1-2; 8 bases line up with TRBD1. From germline, CDR1 is SGHRS and CDR2 YFSETQ. CDR3 size: 15 residues. The ends lost 4 bases at V and 3 bases at J; junction bases unmatched: 8. CDR3 bases: TGCGCCAGCAGCCCCCAGGGGACAGGCGACTATGGCTACACCTTC. Translation: CASSPQGTGDYGYTF.

The genes are TRBV27 and TRBJ1-5, with D unresolved. Germline V gene lookup returns CDR1 MNHEY and CDR2 SMNVEV (reference sequence). The CDR3 has 13 residues. The V end was cut by 3 bases, the J end by 3 bases, with 6 bases between. The CDR3 DNA sequence: TGTGCCAGCAGTTTTAAGCCCAATCAGCCCCAGCATTTT. This sequence encodes CASSFKPNQPQHF.

V and J are TRBV6-2 or TRBV6-3 and TRBJ2-1, with 14 nucleotides matching TRBD2. This CDR3 has 13 residues. V trimming: 2 bases; J trimming: 15 bases; junction bases outside the gene matches: 3. The germline V gene has CDR1 MNHEY and CDR2 SVGEGT. The chain's CDR3 is CASSYGTSGSLFF. CDR3 coding DNA: TGTGCCAGCAGTTACGGGACTAGCGGGAGCTTGTTCTTC.